The source of this TCR beta chain is a study of CXCR3-negative and CXCR3-positive naive CD8 T cells. Study results and caveats: For naive cells, CXCR3-negative and CXCR3-positive subsets had similar TRBV-TRBJ usage; for memory cells, usage differed. Hydrophobicity was higher for TRB CDR3s found in CXCR3-positive naive cells than in CXCR3-negative naive cells. Memory CD8+ T cell repertoires were far less diverse than both naive subsets.

Comments on this clonotype: Antigen: not known.

All TRB cDNA libraries came from 5' RACE performed with UMI labels. From its re-call of the 5' RACE reads, TCRdb lists each CDR3 protein once, without DNA. The data include tens of thousands of distinct CDR3 sequences; the top ten clones carry around 0.62%. The length of the CDR3 is 18 residues. The sequence was obtained from a human donor in good health. Some clones in this sample may be carry-over from other donors' samples. The gene calls are TRBV12-3 or TRBV12-4 and TRBJ2-6; the TCRdb D gene call, TRBD1, has no DNA to confirm it. Sequences were obtained from naive CXCR3+ CD8+ T cells from blood. Subset indicated: CD45RO-CCR7+CD27+CD95- naive CD8+ T cells expressing CXCR3 (TNR3+). This CDR3 reads CASSPERQGTSGANVLTF.